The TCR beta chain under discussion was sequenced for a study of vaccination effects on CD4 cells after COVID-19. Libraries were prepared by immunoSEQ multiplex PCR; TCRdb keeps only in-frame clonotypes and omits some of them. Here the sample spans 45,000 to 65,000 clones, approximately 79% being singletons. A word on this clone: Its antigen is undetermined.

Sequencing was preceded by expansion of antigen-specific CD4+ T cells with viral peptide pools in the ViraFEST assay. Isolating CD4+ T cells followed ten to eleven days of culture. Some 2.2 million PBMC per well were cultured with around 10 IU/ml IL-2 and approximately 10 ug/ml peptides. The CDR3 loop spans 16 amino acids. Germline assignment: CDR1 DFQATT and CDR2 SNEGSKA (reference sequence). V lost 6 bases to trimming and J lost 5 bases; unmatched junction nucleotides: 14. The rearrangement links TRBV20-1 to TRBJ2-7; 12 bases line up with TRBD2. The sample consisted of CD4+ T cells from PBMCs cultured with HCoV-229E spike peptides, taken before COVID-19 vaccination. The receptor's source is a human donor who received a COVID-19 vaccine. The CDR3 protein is CSASLAGGPFTHEQYV. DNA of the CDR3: TGCAGTGCGAGTCTAGCGGGGGGGCCGTTCACTCACGAGCAGTACGTC.